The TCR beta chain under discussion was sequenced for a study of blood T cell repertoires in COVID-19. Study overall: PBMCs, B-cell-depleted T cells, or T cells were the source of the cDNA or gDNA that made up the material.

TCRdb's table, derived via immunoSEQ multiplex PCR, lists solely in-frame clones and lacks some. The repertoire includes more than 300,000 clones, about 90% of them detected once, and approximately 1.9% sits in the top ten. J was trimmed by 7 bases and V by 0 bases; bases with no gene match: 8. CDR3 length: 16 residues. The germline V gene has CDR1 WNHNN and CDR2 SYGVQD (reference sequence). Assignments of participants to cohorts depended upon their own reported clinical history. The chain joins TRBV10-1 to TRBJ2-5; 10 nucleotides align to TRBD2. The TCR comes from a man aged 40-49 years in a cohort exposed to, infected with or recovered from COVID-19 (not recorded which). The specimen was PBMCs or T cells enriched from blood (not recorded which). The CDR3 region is CASSESLAGVGGTQYF. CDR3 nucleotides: TGCGCCAGCAGTGAGTCGCTAGCGGGAGTTGGCGGGACCCAGTACTTC.